This entry features one TCR beta chain sequence. Trimming cost V 4 bases and J 3 bases; bases outside gene matches: 3. This CDR3 contains 14 residues. Germline assignment: CDR1 MDHEN and CDR2 SYDVKM. This sample is drawn from a study of blood T cell repertoires in COVID-19. Per the study methods: Researchers report that nucleated cell counts were estimated from reference gene primer amplification. Produced via immunoSEQ multiplex PCR; TCRdb's table is partial and in-frame only. V, J and clone size derive from that table, while D and trimming were established from the DNA sequence. The sample holds roughly 380,000 clones, about 90% seen once. Cohorts were determined from participant-reported clinical history.

This TCR was sampled from a woman between 25 and 40 years old who had recovered from COVID-19. This chain connects TRBV28 to TRBJ1-2; TRBD1 aligns across 9 bases. Sequencing was carried out using PBMCs or T cells enriched from blood (not recorded which). The CDR3 coding sequence is TGTGCCAGCAGTTCAGACAGGGGGGACTATGGCTACACCTTC. It is translated as CASSSDRGDYGYTF.